The TCR beta chain described here comes from a study of OX40 agonist ivuxolimab in advanced cancers. Study context: Having had anti-PD-1, anti-PD-L1 or anti-CTLA-4 therapy before was allowed, and under 50% had some.

The table came from immunoSEQ multiplex PCR; TCRdb's copy has only in-frame clones and leaves some out. The table has tens of thousands of clones, 85% to 95% seen once. A few counts support this clone. The antigen is undetermined. Germline CDR1 MNHNY, CDR2 SVGAGI (reference sequence). The CDR3 extends over 12 amino acids. Trimming removed 4 bases from V and 3 bases from J, with 5 bases in between. Regarding the study as a whole: CD4+ and CD8+ blood T cells expanded clonally by week 6 at 0.1 to 3.0 mg/kg.

The sample consisted of CD4+ or CD8+ T cells sorted from blood, taken in a trial of the OX40 agonist ivuxolimab. This receptor was obtained from an adult with an advanced solid tumor such as melanoma, head and neck, liver or kidney cancer. This chain uses TRBV6-6 with TRBJ2-3; D unclear. The CDR3 loop reads CASSSGTDTQYF. CDR3 sequence (DNA): TGTGCCAGCAGTTCAGGAACAGATACGCAGTATTTT.